Listed below are T cell receptor beta chains from one sample, sequenced in a study of blood T cell repertoires in COVID-19. Generated by immunoSEQ multiplex PCR, the TCRdb table keeps only in-frame clones and is missing some. The sample lists approximately 160,000 clones, around 78% occurring once. Sequencing was carried out using PBMCs or T cells enriched from blood (not recorded which). Receptors were obtained from a woman in her 50s who had recovered from COVID-19. Each CDR3 is given with its conserved first and last residue.

TRBV5-1	TRBJ1-3	CASSWGPGNTIYF
TRBV7-3	TRBJ1-6	CASSAGYNSPLHF
TRBV4-1	TRBJ1-6	CASSQDGGHYNSPLHF
TRBV5-1	TRBJ1-6	CASSLEPQGNSPLHF
TRBV27	TRBJ2-2	CASSLSRTASNTGELFF
TRBV6-5	TRBJ1-5	CASTYRERFNQPQHF
TRBV2	TRBJ2-2	CASSRVYTGELFF
TRBV6-5	TRBJ1-2	CASSYSAGVGYGYTF
TRBV14	TRBJ1-2	CASSQGQGAIYGYTF
TRBV9	TRBJ1-4	CASSPSGVANEKLFF
TRBV4-2	TRBJ1-6	CASSLGQGGYNSPLHF
TRBV30	TRBJ2-5	CAWSVQGSGGIGTQYF
TRBV7-3	TRBJ1-1	CASSLLTGLNTEAFF
TRBV5-8	TRBJ1-1	CASAPTVLWNTEAFF
TRBV12-3/TRBV12-4	TRBJ1-4	CASSFEGARKLFF
TRBV9	TRBJ1-1	CASSARGGPTEAFF
TRBV10-3	TRBJ1-1	CAISATPGSRPNAEAFF
TRBV11-2	TRBJ1-1	CASSSTPEAFF
TRBV6-5	TRBJ1-4	CASSYLTGEKLFF
TRBV7-7	TRBJ2-5	CATSPGAGGQETQYF
TRBV9	TRBJ1-6	CASSVEGGNSPLHF
TRBV6-5	TRBJ1-4	CASSYGPQGVQEKLFF
TRBV9	TRBJ1-6	CASSVAGGMASPLHF
TRBV6-5	TRBJ1-2	CASSYRQGTHYTF
TRBV10-3	TRBJ1-1	CAISESGWRAFF
TRBV18	TRBJ1-5	CASSPRGDQPQHF
TRBV7-3	TRBJ1-2	CASSLNGGQGGGGYGYTF
TRBV19	TRBJ1-1	CASRPLGQGHTEAFF
TRBV5-8	TRBJ2-1	CASSLQPGNYNEQFF
TRBV7-9	TRBJ1-2	CASSSQGNYGYTF
TRBV4-2	TRBJ1-3	CASSQDGAGLNSGNTIYF
TRBV4-3	TRBJ2-3	CASSQDLPDTQYF
TRBV30	TRBJ2-3	CAWGRLTDTQYF
TRBV6-5	TRBJ2-3	CASSYEDTGTDTQYF
TRBV25-1	TRBJ1-1	CASSEYNRQGSTEAFF